The 17 T cell receptor beta chains reported below all come from one sample, sequenced in a study of response to subunit inactivated influenza vaccine. TCRdb re-analysed the RT-PCR reads in MiXCR, keeping a single row per CDR3 protein. The sample consists of almost 250,000 distinct CDR3 sequences, 12% of them appearing once. Sequencing was performed on non-naive T cells sorted from PBMCs, taken 14 to 15 days before vaccination. All receptors derive from a middle-aged man who received an inactivated influenza vaccine.

The chain has TRBV14 and TRBJ2-2, with 8 bases lining up with TRBD1. V lost 4 bases, J lost 3 bases, and 7 bases stayed unmatched. In germline, CDR1 is SGHDN, CDR2 FVKESK. The CDR3 contains 16 residues. CDR3 in DNA: TGTGCCAGCAGCCGGTTGGACAGGGATTACACCGGGGAGCTGTTTTTT. Translated, it gives CASSRLDRDYTGELFF.

This clonotype was observed many times. CDR3 in DNA: TGTGCCACCAGCAGAGATCATACTGTGAACACTGAAGCTTTCTTT. Its protein product is CATSRDHTVNTEAFF. The chain employs TRBV15 and TRBJ1-1; D unresolved. The germline V gene has CDR1 LNHNV and CDR2 YYDKDF (reference sequence). This CDR3 is built from 15 residues. The V end lost 0 bases, the J end lost 0 bases, and 8 bases lay between the germline ends. Full variable domain (rest looked up from reference TRBV15 and TRBJ1-1): DAMVIQNPRYQVTQFGKPVTLSCSQTLNHNVMYWYQQKSSQAPKLLFHYYDKDFNNEADTPDNFQSRRPNTSFCFLDIRSPGLGDTAMYLCATSRDHTVNTEAFFGQGTRLTVV.

This clonotype was seen a few times. The V and J genes are TRBV20-1 and TRBJ2-3, with TRBD1 matching over 10 bases. The CDR3 consists of 14 residues. CDR1 DFQATT and CDR2 SNEGSKA come from the germline V gene (reference sequence). Trimming cost V 5 bases and J 3 bases; bases outside gene matches: 5. This CDR3 reads CSASGTGATDTQYF. The DNA of the CDR3 is TGCAGTGCTTCCGGGACAGGGGCAACAGATACGCAGTATTTT.

This clonotype was picked up a small number of times. The chain is built from TRBV28 and TRBJ1-2, with D unresolved. V dropped 6 bases and J dropped 0 bases, with 11 bases sitting between them. Germline CDR1 MDHEN, CDR2 SYDVKM. This CDR3 comprises 14 residues. CDR3 sequence (DNA): TGTGCCAGCAGGTCCGTGGGCTCTAACTATGGCTACACCTTC. Translation: CASRSVGSNYGYTF.

V gene TRBV20-1 combines with J gene TRBJ2-1; TRBD2 aligns across 9 bases. Germline-derived CDR1 and CDR2 are DFQATT and SNEGSKA (reference sequence). The V segment lost 6 bases and the J segment 6 bases; nucleotides outside the gene matches: 12. The CDR3 spans 15 residues. The CDR3 sequence: CSAAGTPSGINEQFF. CDR3 sequence (DNA): TGCAGTGCCGCCGGGACGCCTAGCGGGATCAATGAGCAGTTCTTC.

This clonotype was counted ten times or more. This chain connects TRBV12-3 or TRBV12-4 to TRBJ1-3, with D unresolved. V lost 3 bases and J 7 bases, leaving 10 bases between the germline ends. The CDR3 is made up of 13 amino acids. The CDR3 coding sequence is TGTGCCAGCAGTTTGGGGATGGCGAACACCATATATTTT. It specifies CASSLGMANTIYF.

This clonotype has a count of ten or more. The CDR3 nucleotides are TGCGCCAGCAGCTTGGTCGGCGGAATCCAAAGAAACACCGGGGAGCTGTTTTTT. Its translation is CASSLVGGIQRNTGELFF. This chain uses TRBV5-1 with TRBJ2-2; D gene unclear. The germline V gene has CDR1 SGHRS and CDR2 YFSETQ. The V and J ends lost 0 bases and 2 bases respectively, with 17 bases between them. CDR3 length equals 18 residues.

This clonotype was seen a handful of times. The chain recombines TRBV6-1 with TRBJ2-5; 7 bases are shared with TRBD1. Germline values: CDR1 MNHNS, CDR2 SASEGT. The CDR3 spans 16 residues. V lost 6 bases, J lost 2 bases, and 12 bases stayed unmatched. CDR3 in DNA: TGTGCCAGCAGGGCCGAGCTACAGGGGCGGCAAGAGACCCAGTACTTC. Translation: CASRAELQGRQETQYF.

In this sample, this clonotype turned up many times. This chain joins TRBV28 and TRBJ2-7; D unresolved. This CDR3 is 16 amino acids long. Germline loops: CDR1 MDHEN, CDR2 SYDVKM. V dropped 5 bases and J dropped 3 bases, with 20 bases sitting between them. This CDR3 reads CASSPPLEGLNYEQYF. DNA of the CDR3: TGTGCCAGCAGTCCACCCCTCGAAGGGCTCAACTACGAGCAGTACTTC.

This chain uses TRBV7-9 with TRBJ1-1; D remains ambiguous. There are 13 residues in the CDR3. The germline gives CDR1 SEHNR, CDR2 FQNEAQ (reference sequence). The V end was cut by 8 bases, the J end by 4 bases, with 14 bases between. The chain's CDR3 is CASGQMGGTEAFF. CDR3 sequence (DNA): TGTGCCAGCGGGCAGATGGGCGGCACTGAAGCTTTCTTT.

This clonotype has more than one count but fewer than ten. The chain recombines TRBV2 with TRBJ1-4; D unclear. From germline, CDR1 is SNHLY and CDR2 FYNNEI. The V end was cut by 5 bases, the J end by 3 bases, with 13 bases between. The CDR3 covers 15 residues. The DNA of the CDR3 is TGTGCCAGCAGTCAAACGGGGTTGGCTAATGAAAAACTGTTTTTT. This sequence encodes CASSQTGLANEKLFF.

This clonotype occurred many times. J is TRBJ1-6 and V is TRBV4-3, with TRBD1 matching over 9 bases. This CDR3 is built from 18 residues. CDR1 is LGHNA, CDR2 YSLEER, per germline. The V and J ends lost 0 bases and 0 bases, in that order; junction bases with no gene match: 3. The CDR3 loop is CASSQEGQGFSYNSPLHF. CDR3 DNA sequence: TGCGCCAGCAGCCAAGAAGGACAGGGGTTCTCCTATAATTCACCCCTCCACTTT.

This sequence joins TRBV4-1 and TRBJ1-1, with a tentative D call TRBD1 (5 bases). The CDR3 runs 13 residues. Trimming pared 4 bases from V and 4 bases from J, leaving 10 bases between. In germline, CDR1 is MGHRA, CDR2 YSYEKL. CDR3 DNA: TGCGCCAGCAGCCGCGGGGCGTCCACTGAAGCTTTCTTT. This sequence encodes CASSRGASTEAFF.

The chain carries TRBV5-5 and TRBJ1-5, with 7 bases identical to TRBD1. Germline V gene data show CDR1 as SGHKS and CDR2 as YYEKEE (reference sequence). This CDR3 region has 14 residues. With V trimmed by 0 bases and J by 9 bases, 6 bases remained unmatched. CDR3 sequence reads: CASSLDRGVWPQHF. CDR3 DNA: TGTGCCAGCAGCTTGGACAGGGGCGTGTGGCCCCAGCATTTT.

This clonotype occurred a few times. The CDR3 reads CASGPKETQYF. The CDR3 DNA sequence: TGTGCCAGTGGACCAAAAGAGACCCAGTACTTC. This chain connects TRBV12-3 or TRBV12-4 to TRBJ2-5, with D unresolved. CDR3 length: 11 residues. The V end lost 9 bases, the J end lost 3 bases, and 8 bases lay between the germline ends.

This clonotype was recorded a few times. The rearrangement links TRBV11-2 to TRBJ2-3; D ambiguous. Per germline, CDR1 SGHAT and CDR2 FQNNGV. V lost 7 bases and J 2 bases, leaving 7 bases between the germline ends. CDR3 length: 12 residues. The CDR3 reads CASTSSTDTQYF. CDR3 DNA sequence: TGTGCCAGCACCTCCTCCACAGATACGCAGTATTTT.

The chain has TRBV20-1 and TRBJ1-5; no clear D gene. V shed 0 bases and J shed 4 bases, with 7 bases lying between them. The CDR3 has 13 residues. The germline CDR1 and CDR2 sequences are DFQATT and SNEGSKA (reference sequence). CDR3: CSAREGTNQPQHF. DNA of the CDR3: TGCAGTGCTAGAGAGGGTACTAATCAGCCCCAGCATTTT.